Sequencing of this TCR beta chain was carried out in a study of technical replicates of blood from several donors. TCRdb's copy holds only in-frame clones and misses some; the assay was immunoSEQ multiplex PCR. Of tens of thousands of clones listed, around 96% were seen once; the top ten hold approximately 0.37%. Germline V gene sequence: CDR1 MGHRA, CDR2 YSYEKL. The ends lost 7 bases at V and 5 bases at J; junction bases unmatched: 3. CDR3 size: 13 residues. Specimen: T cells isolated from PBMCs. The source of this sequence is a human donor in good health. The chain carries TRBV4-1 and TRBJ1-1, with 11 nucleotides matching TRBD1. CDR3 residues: CASTWDRGTEAFF. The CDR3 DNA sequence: TGCGCCAGCACCTGGGACAGGGGGACTGAAGCTTTCTTT.